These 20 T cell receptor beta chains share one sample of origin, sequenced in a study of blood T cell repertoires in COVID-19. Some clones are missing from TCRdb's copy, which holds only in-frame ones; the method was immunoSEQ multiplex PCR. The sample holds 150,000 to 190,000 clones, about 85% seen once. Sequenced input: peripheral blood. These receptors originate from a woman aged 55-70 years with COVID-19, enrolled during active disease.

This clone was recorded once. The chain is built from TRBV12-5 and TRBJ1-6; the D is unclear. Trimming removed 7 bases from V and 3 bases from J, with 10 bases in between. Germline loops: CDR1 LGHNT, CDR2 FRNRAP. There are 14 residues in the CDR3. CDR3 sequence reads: CASAHEGYNSPLHF. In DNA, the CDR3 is TGTGCTAGTGCCCATGAGGGCTATAATTCACCCCTCCACTTT.

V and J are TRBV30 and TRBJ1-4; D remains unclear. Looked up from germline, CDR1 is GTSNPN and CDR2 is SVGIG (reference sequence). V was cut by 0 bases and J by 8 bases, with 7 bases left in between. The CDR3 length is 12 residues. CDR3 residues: CAWSVLEEKLFF. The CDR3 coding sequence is TGTGCCTGGAGTGTACTAGAGGAAAAACTGTTTTTT.

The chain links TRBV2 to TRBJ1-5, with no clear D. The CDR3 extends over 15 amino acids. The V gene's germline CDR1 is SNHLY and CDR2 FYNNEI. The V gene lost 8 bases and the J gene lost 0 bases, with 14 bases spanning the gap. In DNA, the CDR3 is TGTGCCAGCTCCAACGAGGGAGTTAGCAATCAGCCCCAGCATTTT. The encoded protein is CASSNEGVSNQPQHF.

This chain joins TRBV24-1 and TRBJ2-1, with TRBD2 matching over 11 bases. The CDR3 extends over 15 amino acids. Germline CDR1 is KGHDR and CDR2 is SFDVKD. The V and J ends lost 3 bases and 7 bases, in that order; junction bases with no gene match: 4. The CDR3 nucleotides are TGTGCCACCAGTGATGTTAGCGGGAGGGTTAATGAGCAGTTCTTC. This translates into CATSDVSGRVNEQFF.

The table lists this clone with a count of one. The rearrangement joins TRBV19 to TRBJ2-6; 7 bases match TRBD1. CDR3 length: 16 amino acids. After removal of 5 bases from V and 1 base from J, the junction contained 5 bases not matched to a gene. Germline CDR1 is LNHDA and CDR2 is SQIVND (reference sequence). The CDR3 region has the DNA TGTGCCAGTAGTGCTCAACAGGGGTCTGGGGCCAACGTCCTGACTTTC. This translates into CASSAQQGSGANVLTF.

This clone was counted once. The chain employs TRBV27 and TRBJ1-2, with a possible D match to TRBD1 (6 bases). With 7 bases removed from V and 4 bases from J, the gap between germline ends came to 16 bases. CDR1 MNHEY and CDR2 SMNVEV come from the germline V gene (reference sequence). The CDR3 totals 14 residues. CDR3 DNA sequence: TGTGCCAGCATGGGACATGGGTTTGGCTATGGCTACACCTTC. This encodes CASMGHGFGYGYTF.

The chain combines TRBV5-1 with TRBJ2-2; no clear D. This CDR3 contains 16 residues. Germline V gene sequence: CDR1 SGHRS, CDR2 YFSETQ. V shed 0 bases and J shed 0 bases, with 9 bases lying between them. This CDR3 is CASSLGPESNTGELFF. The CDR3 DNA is TGCGCCAGCAGCTTGGGGCCGGAGTCGAACACCGGGGAGCTGTTTTTT.

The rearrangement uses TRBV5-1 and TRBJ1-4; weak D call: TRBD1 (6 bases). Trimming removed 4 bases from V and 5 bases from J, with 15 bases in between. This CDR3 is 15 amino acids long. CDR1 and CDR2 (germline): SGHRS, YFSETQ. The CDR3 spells CASSERTAENEKLFF. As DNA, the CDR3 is TGCGCCAGCAGCGAGAGGACAGCGGAAAATGAAAAACTGTTTTTT.

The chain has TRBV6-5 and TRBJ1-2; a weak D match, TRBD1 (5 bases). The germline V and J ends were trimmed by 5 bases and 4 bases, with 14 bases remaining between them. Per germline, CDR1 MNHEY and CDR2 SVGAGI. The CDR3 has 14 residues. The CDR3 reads CASSRDFSGYGYTF. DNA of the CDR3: TGTGCCAGCAGTCGGGACTTTTCTGGCTATGGCTACACCTTC.

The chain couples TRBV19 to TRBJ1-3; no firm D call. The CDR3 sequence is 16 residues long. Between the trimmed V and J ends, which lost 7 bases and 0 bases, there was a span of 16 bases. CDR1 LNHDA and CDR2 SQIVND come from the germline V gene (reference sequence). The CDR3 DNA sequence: TGTGCCAGTATCCCGCCAGGTTTCACCTCTGGAAACACCATATATTTT. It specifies CASIPPGFTSGNTIYF.

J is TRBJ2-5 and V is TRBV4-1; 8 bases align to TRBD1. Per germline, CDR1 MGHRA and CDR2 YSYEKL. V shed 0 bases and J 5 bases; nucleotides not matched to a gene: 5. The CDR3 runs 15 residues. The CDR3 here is CASSQDRTGMETQYF. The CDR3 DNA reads TGCGCCAGCAGCCAAGACAGGACAGGGATGGAGACCCAGTACTTC.

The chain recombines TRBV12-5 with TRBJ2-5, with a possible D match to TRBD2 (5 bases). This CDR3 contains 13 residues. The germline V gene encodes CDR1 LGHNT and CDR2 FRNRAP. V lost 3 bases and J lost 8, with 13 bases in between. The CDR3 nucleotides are TGTGCTAGTGGTTTCGACGGCGCGGGTACCCAGTACTTC. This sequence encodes CASGFDGAGTQYF.

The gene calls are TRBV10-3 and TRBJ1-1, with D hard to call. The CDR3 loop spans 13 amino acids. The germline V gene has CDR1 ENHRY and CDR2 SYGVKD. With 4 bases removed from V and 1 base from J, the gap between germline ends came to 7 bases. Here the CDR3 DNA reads TGTGCCATCAGTGTAAGAGGGAACACTGAAGCTTTCTTT. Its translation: CAISVRGNTEAFF.

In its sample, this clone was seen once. CDR3 in DNA: TGTGCCAGCAGCCCGACAGGGAAAGACGAAAAACTGTTTTTT. It yields the protein CASSPTGKDEKLFF. The V gene is TRBV7-9, the J gene TRBJ1-4, with TRBD1 identical over 7 bases. The germline V gene encodes CDR1 SEHNR and CDR2 FQNEAQ (reference sequence). The CDR3 consists of 14 residues. Trimming removed 5 bases from V and 8 bases from J; junction bases left unmatched: 8. The complete variable domain, with remaining parts taken from reference TRBV7-9 and TRBJ1-4, reads DTGVSQNPRHKITKRGQNVTFRCDPISEHNRLYWYRQTLGQGPEFLTYFQNEAQLEKSRLLSDRFSAERPKGSFSTLEIQRTEQGDSAMYLCASSPTGKDEKLFFGSGTQLSVL.

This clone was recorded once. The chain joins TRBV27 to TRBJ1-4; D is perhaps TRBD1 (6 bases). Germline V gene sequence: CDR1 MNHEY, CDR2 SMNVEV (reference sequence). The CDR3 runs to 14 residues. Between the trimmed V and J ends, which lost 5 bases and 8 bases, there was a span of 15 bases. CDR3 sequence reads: CASSRGDKYEKLFF. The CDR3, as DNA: TGTGCCAGCAGTAGAGGGGACAAGTACGAAAAACTGTTTTTT.

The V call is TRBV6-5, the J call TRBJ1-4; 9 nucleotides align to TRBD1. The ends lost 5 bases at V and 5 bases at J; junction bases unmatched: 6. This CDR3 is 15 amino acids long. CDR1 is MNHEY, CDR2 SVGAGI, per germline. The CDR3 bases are TGTGCCAGCAGTCGCCCCGGGACAGGGAATGAAAAACTGTTTTTT. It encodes CASSRPGTGNEKLFF.

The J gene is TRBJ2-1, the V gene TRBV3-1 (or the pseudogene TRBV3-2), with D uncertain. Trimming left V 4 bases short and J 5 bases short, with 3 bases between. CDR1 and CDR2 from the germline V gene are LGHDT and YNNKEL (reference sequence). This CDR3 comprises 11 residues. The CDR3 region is CASSRDNEQFF. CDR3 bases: TGTGCCAGCAGCCGAGACAATGAGCAGTTCTTC.

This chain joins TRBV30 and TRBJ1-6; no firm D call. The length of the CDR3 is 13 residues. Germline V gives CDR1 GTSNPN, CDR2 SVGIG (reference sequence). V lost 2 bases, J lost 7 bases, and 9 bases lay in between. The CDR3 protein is CAWSPLPNSPLHF. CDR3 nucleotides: TGTGCCTGGAGTCCCCTACCGAATTCACCCCTCCACTTT.

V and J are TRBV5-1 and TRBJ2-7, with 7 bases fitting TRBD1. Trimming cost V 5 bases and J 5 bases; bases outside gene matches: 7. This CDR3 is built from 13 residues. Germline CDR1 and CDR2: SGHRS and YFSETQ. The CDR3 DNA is TGCGCCAGCAGACGGGACAGTCACGACGAGCAGTACGTC. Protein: CASRRDSHDEQYV.

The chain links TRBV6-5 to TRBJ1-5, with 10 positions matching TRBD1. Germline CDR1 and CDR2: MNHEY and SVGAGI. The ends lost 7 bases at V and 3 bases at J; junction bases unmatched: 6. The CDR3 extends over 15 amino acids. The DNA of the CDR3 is TGTGCCAGCAATCCGGGACAGGGGTTCAATCAGCCCCAGCATTTT. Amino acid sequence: CASNPGQGFNQPQHF.